These 17 T cell receptor beta chains came from one sample sequenced in a study of cytomegalovirus exposure and HLA in healthy donors. Both 60 Vbeta primers and 13 Jbeta primers went into the PCR. The assay was immunoSEQ multiplex PCR, and TCRdb's table has in-frame clones only and misses some. The sample carries some 80,000 clones, roughly 80% recorded once. Source material: PBMCs. The receptors were sampled from a man between 45 and 60 years old in good health and CMV-seronegative.

This clone was found once. The chain has TRBV28 and TRBJ1-5, with 7 positions matching TRBD1. This CDR3 comprises 14 residues. Germline trimming cut 0 bases from V and 11 bases from J; bases unmatched to any gene: 7. CDR1 is MDHEN and CDR2 is SYDVKM in the germline V gene. CDR3 nucleotide sequence: TGTGCCAGCAGTTTATGGGGACAGCCCCAGGCCCAGCATTTT. This encodes CASSLWGQPQAQHF.

This chain connects TRBV5-4 to TRBJ1-2, with TRBD1 matching 10 bases. Germline V gene data show CDR1 as SGHNT and CDR2 as YYREEE (reference sequence). The CDR3 spans 18 residues. V lost 4 bases and J lost 5; bases outside the gene matches: 17. This chain's CDR3 is CASSAGTGASAAGYGYTF. In DNA form, the CDR3 reads TGTGCCAGCAGCGCCGGGACAGGGGCAAGTGCGGCTGGATATGGCTACACCTTC.

This chain links TRBV2 with TRBJ2-5; 8 nucleotides align to TRBD2. Germline assignment: CDR1 SNHLY and CDR2 FYNNEI. CDR3 size: 16 residues. J gave up 2 bases and V 4 bases, and 9 bases lay outside the gene matches. CDR3: CASSALGGGKQETQYF. The CDR3 DNA is TGTGCCAGCAGTGCCCTAGGCGGGGGGAAGCAAGAGACCCAGTACTTC.

The chain links TRBV18 to TRBJ2-7; 11 nucleotides match TRBD2. V was pared by 5 bases and J by 3 bases, with 6 bases of the junction left unmatched. In germline, CDR1 is KGHSH, CDR2 LQKENI. CDR3 length: 15 amino acids. The DNA of the CDR3 is TGTGCCAGCTCAGCCCCCGGACTAGCGGGCTACGAGCAGTACTTC. Translated: CASSAPGLAGYEQYF. The full variable domain, with the rest looked up from reference TRBV18 and TRBJ2-7, is NAGVMQNPRHLVRRRGQEARLRCSPMKGHSHVYWYRQLPEEGLKFMVYLQKENIIDESGMPKERFSAEFPKEGPSILRIQQVVRGDSAAYFCASSAPGLAGYEQYFGPGTRLTVT.

This chain links TRBV28 with TRBJ1-1; no clear D. This CDR3 comprises 13 residues. The V end was cut by 6 bases, the J end by 1 base, with 9 bases between. In germline, CDR1 is MDHEN, CDR2 SYDVKM. The CDR3 region has the DNA TGTGCCAGCAGCCTAGATGCGAACACTGAAGCTTTCTTT. This encodes CASSLDANTEAFF.

The V gene is TRBV30, the J gene TRBJ2-3; 11 bases align to TRBD2. In germline, CDR1 is GTSNPN, CDR2 SVGIG (reference sequence). Germline trimming cut 3 bases from V and 6 bases from J; bases unmatched to any gene: 5. CDR3 length: 14 amino acids. Written as DNA, the CDR3 is TGTGCCTGGAGCACGGGACTAGCGGTCGATACGCAGTATTTT. Its translation: CAWSTGLAVDTQYF.

CDR3 loop: CASSYREDRLDEQYF. As DNA, the CDR3 is TGTGCCAGCAGTTATAGAGAGGACAGGCTCGACGAGCAGTACTTC. This chain connects TRBV6-5 to TRBJ2-7; 7 bases align to TRBD1. V lost 3 bases to trimming and J lost 5 bases; unmatched junction nucleotides: 10. The germline V gene encodes CDR1 MNHEY and CDR2 SVGAGI. The CDR3 has 15 amino acids.

This clone occurred once. The genes are TRBV19 and TRBJ2-5, with 7 bases aligning to TRBD1. The germline V gene encodes CDR1 LNHDA and CDR2 SQIVND (reference sequence). V shed 5 bases, J shed 5 bases, and the junction held 8 bases outside the gene matches. CDR3 size: 14 residues. In DNA form, the CDR3 reads TGTGCCAGTAGTCTCCGGCAGGGGGAGGAGACCCAGTACTTC. Encoded protein: CASSLRQGEETQYF.

The rearrangement links TRBV27 to TRBJ2-7; 7 nucleotides align to TRBD1. The CDR3 runs 14 residues. The V gene's germline CDR1 is MNHEY and CDR2 SMNVEV (reference sequence). The junction had 4 bases not matched to a gene; V was cut back by 5 bases and J by 0 bases. For the CDR3, the DNA is TGTGCCAGCAGTCCCGGGACAGTCTCCTACGAGCAGTACTTC. Protein sequence: CASSPGTVSYEQYF.

The chain combines TRBV5-1 with TRBJ2-5, with 7 bases identical to TRBD2. This CDR3 region has 15 residues. J was trimmed by 0 bases and V by 0 bases; bases with no gene match: 2. Germline V lookup: CDR1 SGHRS, CDR2 YFSETQ. The CDR3 region has the DNA TGCGCCAGCAGCTTGGCCGGGGGGTACCAAGAGACCCAGTACTTC. Its translation: CASSLAGGYQETQYF.

The chain combines TRBV2 with TRBJ2-5; 9 nucleotides match TRBD1. Germline V gives CDR1 SNHLY, CDR2 FYNNEI. The CDR3 is 13 residues long. J gave up 3 bases and V 7 bases, and 3 bases lay outside the gene matches. The CDR3 is CASTRQGEETQYF. The CDR3 region has the DNA TGTGCCAGCACCCGACAGGGGGAAGAGACCCAGTACTTC.

The V gene is TRBV28, the J gene TRBJ1-5; D perhaps matches TRBD1 (5 bases). The CDR3 covers 16 residues. The V end was cut by 8 bases, the J end by 0 bases, with 17 bases between. Germline CDR1 is MDHEN and CDR2 is SYDVKM. CDR3 DNA: TGTGCCAGCTCTTCGGGGGGGGTGTATAGCAATCAGCCCCAGCATTTT. It specifies CASSSGGVYSNQPQHF.

Written as DNA, the CDR3 is TGCAGCGTTGAAAGAGCGGGGGCCACGAATACGCAGTATTTT. Its protein product is CSVERAGATNTQYF. The V call is TRBV29-1, the J call TRBJ2-3, with 8 nucleotides matching TRBD2. Germline values: CDR1 SQVTM, CDR2 ANQGSEA. Losses at the gene ends were 2 bases for V and 7 bases for J; bases not matched to a gene: 8. This CDR3 is 14 amino acids long.

This clone was found once. This same CDR3 is encoded by further DNA sequences in the sample. The rearrangement links TRBV6-5 to TRBJ1-1, with D possibly matching TRBD1 (6 bases). Germline values: CDR1 MNHEY, CDR2 SVGAGI. The CDR3 runs to 15 residues. Trimming took 0 bases from V and 1 from J, leaving 9 bases between them. This CDR3 reads CASSYSTRGNTEAFF. The CDR3 coding sequence is TGTGCCAGCAGTTACTCGACCAGGGGGAACACTGAAGCTTTCTTT.

The rearrangement links TRBV19 to TRBJ2-5; tentative D call: TRBD1 (6 bases). The DNA end is more similar to TRBJ2-7, so the J call may be wrong. The CDR3 sequence is 14 residues long. Germline V lookup: CDR1 LNHDA, CDR2 SQIVND (reference sequence). CDR3 DNA: TGTGCCAGTAGTAGCCGGGACACAGCCTACGAGCAGTACTTC. Translation gives CASSSRDTAYEQYF.

This clone was observed a handful of times. This sequence joins TRBV5-4 and TRBJ1-1, with 7 bases fitting TRBD1. J was trimmed by 5 bases and V by 3 bases; bases with no gene match: 10. The CDR3 loop spans 15 amino acids. Looked up from germline, CDR1 is SGHNT and CDR2 is YYREEE (reference sequence). DNA for the CDR3: TGTGCCAGCAGCTCGCAACAGGGGAAGGGGACTGAAGCTTTCTTT. Translating it yields CASSSQQGKGTEAFF.

The CDR3, as DNA: TGCGCCAGCACTCCGGGACAGGGGAGGGTGAATTCACCCCTCCACTTT. It translates to CASTPGQGRVNSPLHF. The chain links TRBV5-1 to TRBJ1-6, with 10 bases matching TRBD1. Trimming cost V 6 bases and J 7 bases; bases outside gene matches: 10. Germline V gene lookup returns CDR1 SGHRS and CDR2 YFSETQ. This CDR3 has 16 amino acids.